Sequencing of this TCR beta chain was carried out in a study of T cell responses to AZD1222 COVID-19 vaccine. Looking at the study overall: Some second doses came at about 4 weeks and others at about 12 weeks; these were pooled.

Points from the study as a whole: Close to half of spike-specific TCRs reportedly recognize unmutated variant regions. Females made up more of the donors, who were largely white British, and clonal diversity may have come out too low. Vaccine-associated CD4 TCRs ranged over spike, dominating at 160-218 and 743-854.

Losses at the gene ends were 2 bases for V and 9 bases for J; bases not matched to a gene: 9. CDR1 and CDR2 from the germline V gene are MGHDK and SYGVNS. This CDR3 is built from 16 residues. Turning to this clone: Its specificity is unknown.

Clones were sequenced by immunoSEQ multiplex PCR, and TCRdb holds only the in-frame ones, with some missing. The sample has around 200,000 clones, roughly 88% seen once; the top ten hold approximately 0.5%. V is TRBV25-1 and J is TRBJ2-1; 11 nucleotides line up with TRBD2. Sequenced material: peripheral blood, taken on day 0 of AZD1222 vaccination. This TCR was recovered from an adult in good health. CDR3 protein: CASSEGTSGPGVEQFF. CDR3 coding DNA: TGTGCCAGCAGTGAAGGGACTAGCGGCCCCGGAGTTGAGCAGTTCTTC.